This T cell receptor beta chain stems from a study of CD4 T cell repertoires in COVID-19. No culture step preceded sequencing of the ex vivo isolated memory T cells. Produced via immunoSEQ multiplex PCR; TCRdb's table is partial and in-frame only. Found here are under 30,000 clones, roughly 92% of them singletons; the top ten hold roughly 0.65%. The V and J ends lost 0 bases and 4 bases respectively, with 9 bases between them. Germline values: CDR1 KGHSH, CDR2 LQKENI. The CDR3 runs 14 residues. V gene TRBV18 combines with J gene TRBJ2-5; the D gene is possibly TRBD2 (5 bases). Material: circulating follicular helper CD4+ T cells (cTfh) from blood, obtained before the COVID-19 pandemic. The sequence derives from a human donor who had COVID-19. This CDR3 is CASSPPNEGETQYF. In nucleotides, the CDR3 is TGTGCCAGCTCACCACCGAACGAGGGAGAGACCCAGTACTTC.